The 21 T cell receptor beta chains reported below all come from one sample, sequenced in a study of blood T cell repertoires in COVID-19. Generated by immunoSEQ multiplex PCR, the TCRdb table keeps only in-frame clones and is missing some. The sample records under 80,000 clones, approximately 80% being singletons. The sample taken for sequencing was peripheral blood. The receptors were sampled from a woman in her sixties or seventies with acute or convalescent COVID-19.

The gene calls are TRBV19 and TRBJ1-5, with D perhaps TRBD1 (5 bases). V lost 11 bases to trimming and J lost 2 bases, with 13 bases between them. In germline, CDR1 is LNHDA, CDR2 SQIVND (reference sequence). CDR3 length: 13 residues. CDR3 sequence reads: CAGGYSGNQPQHF. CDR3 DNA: TGTGCCGGGGGGTATAGTGGCAATCAGCCCCAGCATTTT.

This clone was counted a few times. The DNA of the CDR3 is TGTGCCAGCAGTGAGGACAGGGGTCAGCCCCAGCATTTT. Encoded protein: CASSEDRGQPQHF. This chain joins TRBV2 and TRBJ1-5, with TRBD1 matching over 9 bases. The ends lost 3 bases at V and 6 bases at J; junction bases unmatched: 0. The germline V gene encodes CDR1 SNHLY and CDR2 FYNNEI. The CDR3 has 13 amino acids.

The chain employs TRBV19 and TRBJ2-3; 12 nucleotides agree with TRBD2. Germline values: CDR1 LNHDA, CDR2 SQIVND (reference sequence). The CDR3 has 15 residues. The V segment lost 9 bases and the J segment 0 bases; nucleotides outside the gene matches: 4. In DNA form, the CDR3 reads TGTGCCAGCAGACTAGCGGGGGCCAGCACAGATACGCAGTATTTT. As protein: CASRLAGASTDTQYF.

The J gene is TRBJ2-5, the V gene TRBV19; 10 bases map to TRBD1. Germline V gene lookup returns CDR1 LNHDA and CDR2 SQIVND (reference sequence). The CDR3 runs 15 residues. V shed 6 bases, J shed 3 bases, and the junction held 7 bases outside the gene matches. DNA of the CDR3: TGTGCCAGTAGAAGAAGGGGGACAGGGGAAGAGACCCAGTACTTC. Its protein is CASRRRGTGEETQYF.

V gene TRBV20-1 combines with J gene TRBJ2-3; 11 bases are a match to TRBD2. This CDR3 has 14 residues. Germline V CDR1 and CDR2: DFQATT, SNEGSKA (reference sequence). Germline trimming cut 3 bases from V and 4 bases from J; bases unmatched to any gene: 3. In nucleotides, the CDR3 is TGCAGTGCTAGTTCTAGCGGGGGGTCAGATACGCAGTATTTT. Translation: CSASSSGGSDTQYF.

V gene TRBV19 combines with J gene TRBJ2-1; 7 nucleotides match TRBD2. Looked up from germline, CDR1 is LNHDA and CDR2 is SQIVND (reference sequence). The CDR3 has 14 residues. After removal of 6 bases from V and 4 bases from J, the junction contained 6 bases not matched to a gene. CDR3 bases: TGTGCCAGTAGCCCAGCGGGGAGTTACAATGAGCAGTTCTTC. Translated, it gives CASSPAGSYNEQFF.

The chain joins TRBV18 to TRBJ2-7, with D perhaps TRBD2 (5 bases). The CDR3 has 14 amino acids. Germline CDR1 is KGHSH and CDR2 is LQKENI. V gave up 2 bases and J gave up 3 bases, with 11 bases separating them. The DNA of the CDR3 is TGTGCCAGCTCACCATGGACTGACGACTACGAGCAGTACTTC. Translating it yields CASSPWTDDYEQYF.

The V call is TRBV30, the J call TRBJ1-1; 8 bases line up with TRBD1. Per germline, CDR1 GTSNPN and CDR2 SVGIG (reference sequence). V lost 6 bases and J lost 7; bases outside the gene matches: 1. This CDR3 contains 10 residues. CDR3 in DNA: TGTGCCTGCGGACAGGGTGAAGCTTTCTTT. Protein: CACGQGEAFF.

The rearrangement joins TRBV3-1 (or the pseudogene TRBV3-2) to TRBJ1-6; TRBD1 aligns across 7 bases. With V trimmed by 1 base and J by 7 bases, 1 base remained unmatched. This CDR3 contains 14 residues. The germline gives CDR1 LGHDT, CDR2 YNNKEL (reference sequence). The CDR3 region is CASSQARGNSPLHF. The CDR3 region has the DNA TGTGCCAGCAGCCAAGCCAGGGGGAATTCACCCCTCCACTTT.

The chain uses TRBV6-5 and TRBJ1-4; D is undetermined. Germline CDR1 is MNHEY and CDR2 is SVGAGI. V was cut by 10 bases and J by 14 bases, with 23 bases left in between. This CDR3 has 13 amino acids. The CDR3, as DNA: TGTGCCACTCCGAGGTTCGTCGGGTTACGGCTGTTTTTT. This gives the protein CATPRFVGLRLFF.

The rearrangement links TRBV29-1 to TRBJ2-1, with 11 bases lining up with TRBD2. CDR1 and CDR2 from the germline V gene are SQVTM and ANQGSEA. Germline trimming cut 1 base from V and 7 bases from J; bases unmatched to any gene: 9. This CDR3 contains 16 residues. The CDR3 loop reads CSVEGSGGAPFNEQFF. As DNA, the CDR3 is TGCAGCGTTGAAGGTAGCGGGGGGGCCCCCTTTAATGAGCAGTTCTTC.

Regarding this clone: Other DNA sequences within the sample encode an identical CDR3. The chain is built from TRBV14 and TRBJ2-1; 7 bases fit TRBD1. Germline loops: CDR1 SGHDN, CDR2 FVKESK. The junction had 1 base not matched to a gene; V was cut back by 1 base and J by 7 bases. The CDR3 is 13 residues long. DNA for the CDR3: TGTGCCAGCAGCCAAGGACAGGGAAATGAGCAGTTCTTC. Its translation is CASSQGQGNEQFF.

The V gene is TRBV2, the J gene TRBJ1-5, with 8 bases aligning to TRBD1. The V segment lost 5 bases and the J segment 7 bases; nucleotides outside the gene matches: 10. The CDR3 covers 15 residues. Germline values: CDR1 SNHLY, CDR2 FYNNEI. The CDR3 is CASSSGQGAWQPQHF. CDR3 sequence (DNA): TGTGCCAGCAGTAGCGGGCAGGGGGCATGGCAGCCCCAGCATTTT.

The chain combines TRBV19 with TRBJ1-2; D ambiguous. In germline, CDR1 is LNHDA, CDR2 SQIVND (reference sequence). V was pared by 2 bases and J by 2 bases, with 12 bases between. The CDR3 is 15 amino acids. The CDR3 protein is CASSIPSLQNYGYTF. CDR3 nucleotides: TGTGCCAGTAGTATACCCTCTCTGCAGAACTATGGCTACACCTTC.

CDR3 sequence reads: CASSLDVSNGYTF. The DNA of the CDR3 is TGCGCCAGCAGCTTGGACGTATCTAATGGCTACACCTTC. V usage is TRBV5-1 and J usage is TRBJ1-2, with D unclear. Per the germline V gene, CDR1 is SGHRS and CDR2 is YFSETQ. The CDR3 contains 13 residues. V gave up 0 bases and J gave up 6 bases, with 9 bases separating them.

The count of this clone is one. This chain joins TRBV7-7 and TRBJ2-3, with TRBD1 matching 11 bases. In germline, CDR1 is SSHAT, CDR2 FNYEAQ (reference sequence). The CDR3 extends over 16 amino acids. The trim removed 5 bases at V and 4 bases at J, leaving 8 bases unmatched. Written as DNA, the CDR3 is TGTGCCAGCAGCCGGAATGCGGGACAGGGGGCAGATACGCAGTATTTT. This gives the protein CASSRNAGQGADTQYF.

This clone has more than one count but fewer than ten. CDR3 in amino acids: CASSPGVVLSVDNSPLHF. CDR3 bases: TGTGCCAGCAGCCCAGGGGTAGTCCTTTCAGTGGATAATTCACCCCTCCACTTT. The chain employs TRBV28 and TRBJ1-6; the D gene is possibly TRBD1 (6 bases). This CDR3 region has 18 residues. Trimming took 6 bases from V and 5 from J, leaving 23 bases between them. In germline, CDR1 is MDHEN, CDR2 SYDVKM.

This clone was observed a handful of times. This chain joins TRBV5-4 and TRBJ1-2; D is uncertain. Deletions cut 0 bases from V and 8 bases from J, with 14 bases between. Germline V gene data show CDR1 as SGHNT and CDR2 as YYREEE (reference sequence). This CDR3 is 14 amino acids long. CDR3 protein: CASSLARRTWGYTF. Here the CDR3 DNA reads TGTGCCAGCAGCTTGGCCCGACGGACTTGGGGCTACACCTTC.

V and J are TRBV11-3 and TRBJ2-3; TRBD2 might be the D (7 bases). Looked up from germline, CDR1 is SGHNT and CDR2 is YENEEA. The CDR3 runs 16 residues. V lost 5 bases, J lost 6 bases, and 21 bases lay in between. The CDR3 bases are TGTGCCAGCAGCCCCTCCGTCGGGGGGCGAGGGGATACGCAGTATTTT. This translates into CASSPSVGGRGDTQYF.

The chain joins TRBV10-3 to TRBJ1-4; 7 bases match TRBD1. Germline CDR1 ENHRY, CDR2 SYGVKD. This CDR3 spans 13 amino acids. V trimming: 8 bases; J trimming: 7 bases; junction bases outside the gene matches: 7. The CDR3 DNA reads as TGTGCCATCCGACAGGGTTCGGCTGAAAAACTGTTTTTT. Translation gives CAIRQGSAEKLFF.

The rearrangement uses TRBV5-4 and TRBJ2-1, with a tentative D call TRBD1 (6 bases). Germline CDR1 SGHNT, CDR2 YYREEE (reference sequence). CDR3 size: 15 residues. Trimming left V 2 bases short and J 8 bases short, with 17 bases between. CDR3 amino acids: CASSFQVQGFDEQFF. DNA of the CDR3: TGTGCCAGCAGCTTTCAGGTACAGGGTTTTGATGAGCAGTTCTTC.